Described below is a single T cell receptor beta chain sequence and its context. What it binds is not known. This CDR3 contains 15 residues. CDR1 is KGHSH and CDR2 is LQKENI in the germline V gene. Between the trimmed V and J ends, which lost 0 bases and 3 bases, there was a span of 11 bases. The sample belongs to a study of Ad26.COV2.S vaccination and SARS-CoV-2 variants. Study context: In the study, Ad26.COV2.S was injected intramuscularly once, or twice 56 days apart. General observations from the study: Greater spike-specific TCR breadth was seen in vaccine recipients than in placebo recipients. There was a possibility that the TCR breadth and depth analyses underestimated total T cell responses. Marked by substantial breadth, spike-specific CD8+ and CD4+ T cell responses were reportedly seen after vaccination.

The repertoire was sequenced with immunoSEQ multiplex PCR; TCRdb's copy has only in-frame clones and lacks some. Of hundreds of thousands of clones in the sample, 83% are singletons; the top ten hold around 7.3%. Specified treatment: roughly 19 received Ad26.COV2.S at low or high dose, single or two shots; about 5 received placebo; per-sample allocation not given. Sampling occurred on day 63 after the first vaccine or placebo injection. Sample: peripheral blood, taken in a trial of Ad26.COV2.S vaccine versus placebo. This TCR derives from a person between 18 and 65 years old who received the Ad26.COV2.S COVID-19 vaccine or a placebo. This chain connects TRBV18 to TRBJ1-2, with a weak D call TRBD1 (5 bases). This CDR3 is CASSPPGRGYYGYTF. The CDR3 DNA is TGTGCCAGCTCACCACCGGGTAGGGGCTACTATGGCTACACCTTC.